The T cell receptor beta chain described here comes from a study of cytomegalovirus exposure and HLA in healthy donors. The germline V gene has CDR1 SGDLS and CDR2 YYNGEE. The length of the CDR3 is 14 residues. V was clipped by 0 bases and J by 9 bases, with 10 bases between them. This clone is a singleton in its sample. Use of 60 Vbeta and 13 Jbeta primers characterized the PCR. Generated by immunoSEQ multiplex PCR, the TCRdb table keeps only in-frame clones and is missing some. There are roughly 190,000 clones in the sample; roughly 77% occur only once, and roughly 1.4% lies in the top ten. The specimen was PBMCs. The gene calls are TRBV9 and TRBJ1-6; a weak D match, TRBD1 (6 bases). The receptor was derived from a woman between 45 and 60 years old in good health and CMV-seronegative. In nucleotides, the CDR3 is TGTGCCAGCAGCGTAGAGTCAGGGGTTTCACCCCTCCACTTT. This codes for CASSVESGVSPLHF.